This TCR beta chain was retrieved from a study of CD8 T cells in ankylosing spondylitis. Broader study findings: Made up of under ten highly homologous variants, a TCR beta motif appeared characteristic of ankylosing spondylitis blood. Significantly higher representation of disease-linked clones was reported for matched ankylosing spondylitis synovial fluid. Some motif variants were previously reported in reactive arthritis synovial fluid and blood.

A word on this clonotype: Antigen unknown.

CDR1 and CDR2 from the germline V gene are SGDLS and YYNGEE. V lost 4 bases and J lost 4; bases outside the gene matches: 6. The CDR3 has 14 amino acids. A quantitative 5'-RACE method, one with molecular barcodes, was used to make TCR beta libraries. TCRdb ran MiXCR on the 5' RACE reads and lists one entry per CDR3 protein. The sample holds 800,000 to 900,000 distinct CDR3 sequences, 12% seen once. This receptor was taken from a male donor with ankylosing spondylitis. The sequenced sample consisted of blood, either unsorted or a sorted T cell fraction (not recorded which). This chain uses TRBV9 with TRBJ2-3; TRBD1 matches at 7 bases. CDR3 DNA sequence: TGTGCCAGCAGCAGGACAGGTCCCGCAGATACGCAGTATTTT. This gives the protein CASSRTGPADTQYF.